This T cell receptor beta chain was retrieved from a study of T cells after yellow fever vaccination. Germline-derived CDR1 and CDR2 are SGDLS and YYNGEE. V lost 0 bases to trimming and J lost 2 bases, with 19 bases between them. The CDR3 sequence is 18 residues long. This clonotype was observed a handful of times. Its cognate antigen is unknown. Study-level points and caveats: Researchers report a weaker secondary response that nonetheless peaked faster, day 5 versus 15. Across the CD4 and CD8 compartments, a small share of clonotypes was present in both. Clones from primary vaccination mostly reappeared after the booster (approximately 95% CD4, less than 90% CD8).

Universal primer sites and UMIs were introduced during 5'RACE template-switching synthesis of TCR cDNA. TCRdb reanalysed the 5' RACE reads using MiXCR and keeps one entry per CDR3 protein. The table has about 160,000 distinct CDR3 sequences, around 7.3% seen once. This specimen was CD4+ T cells sorted from PBMCs, taken roughly 5 days after the first yellow fever vaccination. The chain combines TRBV9 with TRBJ2-3; unclear D gene. This receptor was identified in a man aged 18 to 30 who received the YFV17D yellow fever vaccine. The CDR3 loop reads CASSVAIDQDGPTDTQYF. CDR3 coding DNA: TGTGCCAGCAGCGTAGCCATCGACCAGGACGGACCCACAGATACGCAGTATTTT.